What follows are 27 T cell receptor beta chains derived from one specimen sequenced in a study of T cell responses to AZD1222 COVID-19 vaccine. Data came from immunoSEQ multiplex PCR; TCRdb stores just in-frame clones and leaves some out. The sample includes 150,000 to 200,000 clones, approximately 90% seen only once; the top ten take around 6.4%. The sequences come from peripheral blood, collected on day 0 of AZD1222 vaccination. Receptors were obtained from an adult in good health.

The rearrangement uses TRBV10-1 and TRBJ2-1; D is unresolved. V was clipped by 3 bases and J by 8 bases, with 8 bases between them. The CDR3 runs 12 residues. From germline, CDR1 is WNHNN and CDR2 SYGVQD (reference sequence). CDR3 amino acids: CASSESGYEQFF. The CDR3 DNA follows: TGCGCCAGCAGTGAATCCGGGTATGAGCAGTTCTTC.

This CDR3 reads CASSQEGQNTGELFF. For the CDR3, the DNA is TGTGCCAGCAGCCAAGAAGGTCAGAACACCGGGGAGCTGTTTTTT. The chain recombines TRBV4-2 with TRBJ2-2; D gene unclear. Trimming cost V 0 bases and J 1 base, with 6 bases left between them. The germline CDR1 and CDR2 sequences are LGHNA and YNFKEQ. This CDR3 contains 15 residues.

V gene TRBV3-1 (or the pseudogene TRBV3-2) combines with J gene TRBJ2-2, with 8 bases matching TRBD2. Germline lookup yields CDR1 LGHDT and CDR2 YNNKEL (reference sequence). This CDR3 has 16 residues. V trimming: 2 bases; J trimming: 6 bases; junction bases outside the gene matches: 8. The CDR3 sequence: CASSQNSGVLPGELFF. Here the CDR3 DNA reads TGTGCCAGCAGCCAAAATAGCGGGGTCTTACCCGGGGAGCTGTTTTTT.

This chain joins TRBV28 and TRBJ2-1; D gene ambiguous. This CDR3 contains 13 residues. Trimming left V 2 bases short and J 10 bases short, with 12 bases between. The germline V gene encodes CDR1 MDHEN and CDR2 SYDVKM. In DNA form, the CDR3 reads TGTGCCAGCAGTTTAGATTTTCCAGCAGAGCAGTTCTTC. This encodes CASSLDFPAEQFF.

This chain links TRBV14 with TRBJ1-1; perhaps TRBD1 as D (5 bases). V lost 4 bases, J lost 1 base, and 7 bases lay in between. The germline CDR1 and CDR2 sequences are SGHDN and FVKESK. The CDR3 covers 13 residues. CDR3 region: CASSLGTNTEAFF. The CDR3 DNA is TGTGCCAGCAGCCTCGGGACGAACACTGAAGCTTTCTTT.

This chain uses TRBV4-2 with TRBJ2-5; D could derive from TRBD1 or TRBD2 (6 bases each). Germline lookup yields CDR1 LGHNA and CDR2 YNFKEQ. The ends were cut back, 0 bases at V and 7 bases at J, with 18 bases in the middle. The length of the CDR3 is 16 residues. CDR3 sequence (DNA): TGTGCCAGCAGCCAAGAAAAGGGGGGACGGGGCGGGACCCAGTACTTC. Its translation is CASSQEKGGRGGTQYF.

The chain recombines TRBV6-5 with TRBJ1-1; 9 nucleotides align to TRBD1. This CDR3 contains 14 residues. Germline loops: CDR1 MNHEY, CDR2 SVGAGI. After removal of 5 bases from V and 0 bases from J, the junction contained 1 base not matched to a gene. The CDR3 DNA sequence: TGTGCCAGCAGTACAGGGGGCCTGAACACTGAAGCTTTCTTT. Protein sequence: CASSTGGLNTEAFF.

The V call is TRBV5-5, the J call TRBJ1-5, with 7 nucleotides matching TRBD1. The CDR3 contains 15 residues. Looked up from germline, CDR1 is SGHKS and CDR2 is YYEKEE (reference sequence). The ends lost 1 base at V and 7 bases at J; junction bases unmatched: 8. The CDR3 reads CASSLQQGNFQPQHF. The CDR3 nucleotides read TGTGCCAGCAGCTTGCAACAGGGGAATTTCCAGCCCCAGCATTTT. Combining the CDR3 with reference TRBV5-5 and TRBJ1-5 gives the whole variable domain DAGVTQSPTHLIKTRGQQVTLRCSPISGHKSVSWYQQVLGQGPQFIFQYYEKEERGRGNFPDRFSARQFPNYSSELNVNALLLGDSALYLCASSLQQGNFQPQHFGDGTRLSIL.

This chain joins TRBV7-2 and TRBJ2-1; D gene ambiguous. CDR1 is SGHTA, CDR2 FQGNSA, per germline. The CDR3 runs 16 residues. Between the trimmed V and J ends, which lost 0 bases and 3 bases, there was a span of 12 bases. The DNA of the CDR3 is TGTGCCAGCAGCTTAGCGCCGAGTAGCAGCTACAATGAGCAGTTCTTC. This translates into CASSLAPSSSYNEQFF.

This clone was observed a few times. The rearrangement uses TRBV7-3 and TRBJ1-4; 7 bases match TRBD1. The CDR3 has 17 residues. Unmatched junction bases numbered 13, after V lost 2 bases and J lost 7 bases. Germline CDR1 and CDR2: SGHTA and FQGTGA. The CDR3 bases are TGTGCCAGCAGCTTATCGGGACAGCCCAAAGCCGGTGAAAAACTGTTTTTT. Amino acid sequence: CASSLSGQPKAGEKLFF.

The chain combines TRBV19 with TRBJ1-4; D is possibly TRBD1 (5 bases). Germline V gives CDR1 LNHDA, CDR2 SQIVND (reference sequence). The V gene lost 4 bases and the J gene lost 0 bases, with 12 bases spanning the gap. The CDR3 length is 16 residues. This CDR3 is CASSTRTSPTNEKLFF. The CDR3 DNA sequence: TGTGCCAGTAGTACCCGGACAAGTCCAACTAATGAAAAACTGTTTTTT.

The chain carries TRBV11-3 and TRBJ2-1, with D maybe TRBD1 (6 bases). This CDR3 region has 20 residues. The ends were cut back, 5 bases at V and 0 bases at J, with 26 bases in the middle. Germline CDR1 is SGHNT and CDR2 is YENEEA. The CDR3 loop is CASSPTGTPFLGSSYNEQFF. The CDR3 DNA reads as TGTGCCAGCAGCCCGACGGGGACACCCTTTCTAGGGAGCTCCTACAATGAGCAGTTCTTC.

The chain uses TRBV29-1 and TRBJ2-5; tentative D call: TRBD2 (6 bases). There are 14 residues in the CDR3. CDR1 is SQVTM, CDR2 ANQGSEA, per germline. Trimming stripped 3 bases from V and 7 bases from J, with 18 bases between. The CDR3 protein is CSVEHTSRGRTQYF. The CDR3 bases are TGCAGCGTTGAGCACACAAGTCGGGGGAGGACCCAGTACTTC.

The gene calls are TRBV30 and TRBJ1-2; 8 positions agree with TRBD1. J was trimmed by 8 bases and V by 5 bases; bases with no gene match: 4. Germline V gives CDR1 GTSNPN, CDR2 SVGIG (reference sequence). The CDR3 runs 11 residues. The CDR3 bases are TGTGCCTGGGGACAGGGCTTGGGCTACACCTTC. Its translation is CAWGQGLGYTF.

The V call is TRBV2, the J call TRBJ1-6; D may be TRBD1 (5 bases). V lost 6 bases and J 8 bases, leaving 11 bases between the germline ends. Germline V gene data show CDR1 as SNHLY and CDR2 as FYNNEI. The CDR3 spans 13 residues. CDR3 sequence reads: CASRWGGDSPLHF. The CDR3 DNA follows: TGTGCCAGCAGGTGGGGGGGAGATTCACCCCTCCACTTT.

The chain recombines TRBV10-1 with TRBJ1-2; 7 bases fit TRBD1. CDR1 WNHNN and CDR2 SYGVQD come from the germline V gene (reference sequence). With 10 bases clipped from V and 3 bases from J, the junction kept 8 bases outside the gene matches. The CDR3 is made up of 13 amino acids. CDR3 DNA: TGCGCCATTCCGACAGGGTCGGACTATGGCTACACCTTC. It specifies CAIPTGSDYGYTF.

The chain's CDR3 is CASSLRTGNQPQHF. The CDR3 DNA is TGTGCCAGCAGCCTACGGACAGGCAATCAGCCCCAGCATTTT. The chain has TRBV5-6 and TRBJ1-5; a weak D match, TRBD1 (6 bases). CDR1 and CDR2 from the germline V gene are SGHDT and YYEEEE. The V gene lost 4 bases and the J gene lost 2 bases, with 10 bases spanning the gap. This CDR3 comprises 14 residues.

The J gene is TRBJ2-2, the V gene TRBV18, with 10 bases matching TRBD2. Germline assignment: CDR1 KGHSH and CDR2 LQKENI. V gave up 0 bases and J gave up 6 bases; unmatched junction bases: 7. The CDR3 has 17 amino acids. CDR3 residues: CASSPPGLAGAAGELFF. DNA of the CDR3: TGTGCCAGCTCACCACCGGGGCTAGCGGGAGCGGCCGGGGAGCTGTTTTTT.

The chain uses TRBV19 and TRBJ2-3, with D uncertain. The germline gives CDR1 LNHDA, CDR2 SQIVND (reference sequence). V gave up 6 bases and J gave up 6 bases, with 13 bases separating them. The CDR3 sequence is 13 residues long. CDR3 amino acids: CASSDHGRDTQYF. DNA for the CDR3: TGTGCCAGTAGCGACCATGGAAGGGATACGCAGTATTTT.

This chain connects TRBV20-1 to TRBJ1-2; no reliable D call. V lost 3 bases and J lost 0, with 8 bases in between. CDR1 and CDR2 from the germline V gene are DFQATT and SNEGSKA (reference sequence). The CDR3 length is 13 residues. The CDR3 nucleotides read TGCAGTGCTAGTCTCGCAGCTAACTATGGCTACACCTTC. As protein: CSASLAANYGYTF.

This chain uses TRBV2 with TRBJ2-1; no clear D. Germline V gene lookup returns CDR1 SNHLY and CDR2 FYNNEI. The CDR3 has 14 residues. The V end lost 6 bases, the J end lost 4 bases, and 13 bases lay between the germline ends. The CDR3 here is CASRAVGFYNEQFF. CDR3 coding DNA: TGTGCCAGCAGGGCGGTGGGGTTTTACAATGAGCAGTTCTTC.

The V gene is TRBV18, the J gene TRBJ2-7; maybe TRBD2 (5 bases). The CDR3 runs 16 residues. CDR1 and CDR2 (germline): KGHSH, LQKENI. Trimming cost V 0 bases and J 2 bases, with 14 bases left between them. In nucleotides, the CDR3 is TGTGCCAGCTCACCACCGGCGGGTGGTTTGACCTACGAGCAGTACTTC. Protein product: CASSPPAGGLTYEQYF.

This clone was seen a single time. The CDR3 reads CASSENLRVYGYTF. In nucleotides, the CDR3 is TGTGCCAGCAGCGAGAATTTGAGGGTCTATGGCTACACCTTC. The V call is TRBV6-2 or TRBV6-3, the J call TRBJ1-2, with D unresolved. Germline V gene lookup returns CDR1 MNHEY and CDR2 SVGEGT. This CDR3 spans 14 amino acids. Trimming removed 6 bases at V and 4 bases at J, with 15 bases between.

J is TRBJ2-1 and V is TRBV10-3, with TRBD2 matching over 9 bases. The trim removed 5 bases at V and 7 bases at J, leaving 6 bases unmatched. CDR1 is ENHRY, CDR2 SYGVKD, per germline. The CDR3 length is 14 residues. CDR3 in DNA: TGTGCCATCAGTAGACTAGCGGATGATAATGAGCAGTTCTTC. It yields the protein CAISRLADDNEQFF.

V and J are TRBV5-1 and TRBJ2-7; TRBD1 might be the D (6 bases). This CDR3 is built from 13 residues. Trimming took 2 bases from V and 2 from J, leaving 8 bases between them. Per germline, CDR1 SGHRS and CDR2 YFSETQ. Here the CDR3 DNA reads TGCGCCAGCAGCTTCGGACAGACCTACGAGCAGTACTTC. Translation gives CASSFGQTYEQYF.

The chain employs TRBV28 and TRBJ1-6; D unclear. Trimming took 3 bases from V and 7 from J, leaving 10 bases between them. CDR1 and CDR2 (germline): MDHEN, SYDVKM. The CDR3 has 14 residues. Here the CDR3 DNA reads TGTGCCAGCAGTTTTGAGGGTTTAAATTCACCCCTCCACTTT. Its protein is CASSFEGLNSPLHF.

CDR3 nucleotides: TGTGCCAGCACCCCGGGACAGGGTCACACCATATATTTT. This codes for CASTPGQGHTIYF. The chain joins TRBV12-3 or TRBV12-4 to TRBJ1-3; 9 nucleotides agree with TRBD1. This CDR3 spans 13 amino acids. Trimming removed 7 bases from V and 8 bases from J; junction bases left unmatched: 6.